A single sample is the source of the 3 T cell receptor beta chains below, sequenced in a study of Ad26.COV2.S vaccination and SARS-CoV-2 variants. Sample treatment: 15 to 20 received Ad26.COV2.S at low or high dose, single or two shots; about 5 received placebo; per-sample allocation not given. After the first vaccine or placebo injection, samples were drawn on day 63. Produced via immunoSEQ multiplex PCR; TCRdb's table is partial and in-frame only. The repertoire includes roughly 320,000 clones, around four fifths of them detected once, and 2.1% sits in the top ten. This sample comprised peripheral blood, obtained in a trial of Ad26.COV2.S vaccine versus placebo. All receptors derive from a person aged 18 to 59 who received the Ad26.COV2.S COVID-19 vaccine or a placebo.

The J gene is TRBJ1-2, the V gene TRBV28; D gene uncertain. The ends were cut back, 6 bases at V and 5 bases at J, with 22 bases in the middle. CDR3 size: 16 residues. Germline-derived CDR1 and CDR2 are MDHEN and SYDVKM. CDR3 nucleotides: TGTGCCAGCAGACCAAAGGGTTCCACCTATATTTATGGCTACACCTTC. This encodes CASRPKGSTYIYGYTF.

J is TRBJ1-1 and V is TRBV7-3; D gene uncertain. V lost 0 bases to trimming and J lost 8 bases, with 13 bases between them. The CDR3 covers 14 residues. From germline, CDR1 is SGHTA and CDR2 FQGTGA. The CDR3 loop reads CASSLTPRAPEAFF. CDR3 nucleotides: TGTGCCAGCAGCTTAACGCCTCGCGCCCCCGAAGCTTTCTTT.

J is TRBJ2-6 and V is TRBV10-3; possible D gene TRBD2, 6 bases. V was cut by 4 bases and J by 1 base, with 14 bases left in between. Per germline, CDR1 ENHRY and CDR2 SYGVKD. The CDR3 totals 17 residues. CDR3 sequence: CAISVSGDTSGANVLTF. Here the CDR3 DNA reads TGTGCCATCAGTGTGTCGGGGGATACGTCTGGGGCCAACGTCCTGACTTTC.